Shown below are 16 T cell receptor beta chains from a single sample sequenced in a study of T cells in Graves' hyperthyroidism and ophthalmopathy. The TCR beta CDR3 regions underwent amplification using RNA transcripts as the source. During a first-round RT-PCR of the TCR CDR3, the HTBI primer set was used. TCRdb itself ran the multiplex PCR reads through MiXCR, one entry per CDR3 protein. There are approximately 590,000 distinct CDR3 sequences in the sample; roughly 46% occur only once, and approximately 8.2% lies in the top ten. The sample comprised peripheral blood or thyroid tissue (not recorded which). These TCRs come from a woman younger than 35 with Graves' hyperthyroidism.

V and J are TRBV7-3 and TRBJ1-2; TRBD1 might be the D (6 bases). V was trimmed by 4 bases and J by 2 bases, leaving 14 bases between them. Per the germline V gene, CDR1 is SGHTA and CDR2 is FQGTGA. CDR3 length: 15 residues. The CDR3 loop reads CASSSRLGANYGYTF. The CDR3 DNA follows: TGTGCCAGCAGCTCCCGGCTGGGGGCGAACTATGGCTACACCTTC.

The chain recombines TRBV19 with TRBJ2-7; D might be TRBD2 (5 bases). Per germline, CDR1 LNHDA and CDR2 SQIVND (reference sequence). The CDR3 consists of 13 residues. V was cut by 8 bases and J by 2 bases, with 13 bases left in between. Written as DNA, the CDR3 is TGTGCCAGTGGGAGTACAATTGCCTACGAGCAGTACTTC. As protein: CASGSTIAYEQYF. Using reference TRBV19 and TRBJ2-7 for the parts outside the CDR3, the full variable domain is DGGITQSPKYLFRKEGQNVTLSCEQNLNHDAMYWYRQDPGQGLRLIYYSQIVNDFQKGDIAEGYSVSREKKESFPLTVTSAQKNPTAFYLCASGSTIAYEQYFGPGTRLTVT.

The V gene is TRBV7-9, the J gene TRBJ2-2, with D perhaps matching TRBD1 (6 bases). Germline loops: CDR1 SEHNR, CDR2 FQNEAQ (reference sequence). This CDR3 has 13 amino acids. V lost 5 bases, J lost 9 bases, and 13 bases lay in between. Here the CDR3 reads CASSPRGARELFF. The CDR3 nucleotides read TGTGCCAGCAGCCCCAGGGGCGCCCGGGAGCTGTTTTTT.

This clonotype showed up many times. J is TRBJ2-2 and V is TRBV29-1; 9 bases are shared with TRBD2. With V trimmed by 2 bases and J by 10 bases, 11 bases remained unmatched. Germline V CDR1 and CDR2: SQVTM, ANQGSEA. The CDR3 totals 15 residues. CDR3 DNA sequence: TGCAGCGTTGAAAGGTCGGGGACTAGCTCTCCGGAGCTGTTTTTT. Protein product: CSVERSGTSSPELFF.

A remark on this clonotype: The junction departs from the called germline gene at one end, perhaps through a read error. The rearrangement joins TRBV15 to TRBJ1-2; D may be TRBD1 (6 bases). This CDR3 spans 13 amino acids. The germline V gene encodes CDR1 LNHNV and CDR2 YYDKDF (reference sequence). The CDR3 region is CATSREAGAGYTF. The CDR3 bases are TGTGCCACCAGCCGAGAGGCAGGGGCTGGCTACACCTTC.

About this clonotype: Relative to the germline gene, one junction end is altered; a read error may explain this. V gene TRBV6-2 or TRBV6-3 combines with J gene TRBJ1-6; D is possibly TRBD1 (5 bases). The CDR3 loop spans 15 amino acids. Germline V lookup: CDR1 MNHEY, CDR2 SVGEGT. CDR3 region: CTSSYSAKGNSPLHF. CDR3 in DNA: TGTACCAGCAGTTACTCCGCCAAGGGGAATTCACCCCTCCACTTT.

This clonotype was counted at least ten times. The V and J genes are TRBV9 and TRBJ1-3; D is possibly TRBD1 (6 bases). Germline lookup yields CDR1 SGDLS and CDR2 YYNGEE. V lost 4 bases and J 8 bases, leaving 13 bases between the germline ends. There are 13 residues in the CDR3. The CDR3 DNA reads as TGTGCCAGCAGCTCAATGGGGGGCGACACCATATATTTT. Amino acid sequence: CASSSMGGDTIYF.

This clonotype came up many times. The chain recombines TRBV29-1 with TRBJ2-7; possible D gene TRBD1, 5 bases. Germline V gives CDR1 SQVTM, CDR2 ANQGSEA. Trimming pared 4 bases from V and 6 bases from J, leaving 10 bases between. The CDR3 totals 11 residues. CDR3 in DNA: TGCAGCGTTGCTGTGACAGTCGAGCAGTACTTC. Amino acid sequence: CSVAVTVEQYF.

This clonotype was detected many times. V usage is TRBV5-1 and J usage is TRBJ2-7; weak D call: TRBD1 (6 bases). Germline CDR1 SGHRS, CDR2 YFSETQ. The CDR3 consists of 13 residues. V shed 4 bases and J shed 0 bases, with 8 bases lying between them. The CDR3 reads CASSRDTSYEQYF. The CDR3 DNA follows: TGCGCCAGCAGCCGGGACACCTCCTACGAGCAGTACTTC.

Concerning this clonotype itself: A much larger clone lies a single base off, so this may be a read error. J is TRBJ2-7 and V is TRBV7-9; TRBD1 or TRBD2 may be the D gene (5 bases each). Germline CDR1 reads SEHNR; CDR2 reads FQNEAQ (reference sequence). Trimming took 7 bases from V and 6 from J, leaving 13 bases between them. The length of the CDR3 is 12 residues. The CDR3 sequence: CASTLGESEQYF. CDR3 coding DNA: TGTGCCAGCACCCTAGGGGAGTCCGAGCAGTACTTC.

The chain links TRBV3-1 to TRBJ1-4; D is unresolved. Germline loops: CDR1 LGHDT, CDR2 YNNKEL (reference sequence). V lost 6 bases, J lost 2 bases, and 10 bases lay in between. This CDR3 spans 14 amino acids. Here the CDR3 DNA reads TGTGCCAGCAGTCAGGAGGGTACTAATGAAAAACTGTTTTTT. It codes for CASSQEGTNEKLFF.

This clonotype was found many times. In DNA, the CDR3 is TGTGCCAGCAGCTTAGCACCGTTGAGAAAACTGTTTTTT. Its translation: CASSLAPLRKLFF. The rearrangement uses TRBV7-8 and TRBJ1-4, with D hard to call. V lost 0 bases to trimming and J lost 10 bases, with 9 bases between them. Per germline, CDR1 SGHVS and CDR2 FQNEAQ. This CDR3 is built from 13 residues.

The chain has TRBV29-1 and TRBJ2-1; unclear D gene. Germline V CDR1 and CDR2: SQVTM, ANQGSEA. This CDR3 comprises 13 residues. V gave up 1 base and J gave up 7 bases, with 11 bases separating them. The CDR3 spells CSVEARNRNEQFF. In DNA, the CDR3 is TGCAGCGTTGAAGCCCGGAACAGAAATGAGCAGTTCTTC.

This clonotype was seen a handful of times. The chain has TRBV19 and TRBJ2-2; D gene uncertain. The germline V gene encodes CDR1 LNHDA and CDR2 SQIVND (reference sequence). Trimming removed 9 bases at V and 1 base at J, with 9 bases between. This CDR3 region has 13 residues. Here the CDR3 reads CASSRLNTGELFF. In DNA, the CDR3 is TGTGCCAGCAGCCGCCTGAACACCGGGGAGCTGTTTTTT.

The chain is built from TRBV2 and TRBJ1-4; D remains unclear. CDR3 length: 13 amino acids. Per the germline V gene, CDR1 is SNHLY and CDR2 is FYNNEI. Deletions cut 6 bases from V and 1 base from J, with 6 bases between. CDR3 DNA: TGTGCCAGCAGACAGCTAACTAATGAAAAACTGTTTTTT. Protein sequence: CASRQLTNEKLFF.

This clonotype showed up just a few times. The chain links TRBV2 to TRBJ1-4, with D unclear. The CDR3 loop spans 16 amino acids. In germline, CDR1 is SNHLY, CDR2 FYNNEI. Trimming cost V 7 bases and J 0 bases, with 15 bases left between them. The CDR3 coding sequence is TGTGCCAGCACGCCGGGCCCGGATTCAACTAATGAAAAACTGTTTTTT. Its translation is CASTPGPDSTNEKLFF.